This T cell receptor beta chain is drawn from a study of CD8+ T cells in alopecia areata. About the study: The percentage of affected scalp area served as the score of severity for treated patients. Study outcomes and limitations: Tofacitinib significantly reduced both scalp clonality and expanded CD8+ clones among the top 100. Many expanded lesional clones remained in scalp and blood on tofacitinib.

The treatment denotes: oral pan-JAK inhibitor, 5-10 mg twice daily. With respect to this clone: The target antigen is unknown.

RNA extraction and reverse transcription yielded cDNA as sequencing template. The protocol was immunoSEQ multiplex PCR, while the TCRdb copy is restricted to in-frame clones and leaves out a portion. The sample includes about 160,000 clones, about two thirds of them seen just once. The V gene's germline CDR1 is SGHRS and CDR2 YFSETQ. This CDR3 spans 13 amino acids. The J segment lost 5 bases and the V segment lost 4 bases, leaving 5 bases of the junction unmatched. This material consisted of CD4+ T cells sorted from blood, taken at week 4, from a patient treated with tofacitinib. The V call is TRBV5-1, the J call TRBJ2-5, with TRBD2 matching over 7 bases. The sequence came from a human donor with alopecia areata. CDR3 sequence: CASSGTAGETQYF. CDR3 bases: TGCGCCAGCAGCGGTACAGCGGGGGAGACCCAGTACTTC.